A selection of T cell receptor beta chains follows, all from one sample in a study of blood T cell repertoires in COVID-19. Sequenced by immunoSEQ multiplex PCR; TCRdb stores in-frame clones only, minus some. The repertoire holds about 300,000 clones, with approximately 90% as singletons. Sequencing was performed on PBMCs or T cells enriched from blood (not recorded which). These receptors all stem from a man between 25 and 39 years old who had recovered from COVID-19. Each CDR3 is given with its conserved first and last residue. A D gene is named only where the DNA matches it firmly. A row's size may be missing; if present it is once, few, many or a size class.

CDR3	DNA	D	V	size	J
CASSYEGIRNEQFF	TGTGCCAGCAGTTACGAGGGAATTCGCAATGAGCAGTTCTTC	-	TRBV6-5	few	TRBJ2-1
CASSLYQGSDSPLHF	TGTGCCAGCAGTTTATATCAGGGGAGCGATTCACCCCTCCACTTT	-	TRBV27	-	TRBJ1-6
CASSGTGGGGEAFF	TGTGCCAGTTCCGGGACAGGGGGCGGGGGTGAAGCTTTCTTT	TRBD1	TRBV19	-	TRBJ1-1
CASSQPPGQGMDQPQHF	TGCGCCAGCAGCCAACCGCCGGGACAGGGAATGGATCAGCCCCAGCATTTT	TRBD1	TRBV4-1	-	TRBJ1-5
CASSSTRGQGLQPQHF	TGCGCCAGCAGCTCCACCAGGGGACAGGGGCTTCAGCCCCAGCATTTT	TRBD1	TRBV4-1	-	TRBJ1-5
CASLRDRNTEAFF	TGTGCCAGCCTCCGGGACAGAAACACTGAAGCTTTCTTT	TRBD1	TRBV7-2	-	TRBJ1-1
CASSPTTTSTDTQYF	TGTGCCAGCTCACCGACAACCACTAGCACAGATACGCAGTATTTT	-	TRBV18	-	TRBJ2-3
CATSESGTGTDTQYF	TGTGCCACCAGTGAATCCGGGACAGGGACAGATACGCAGTATTTT	TRBD1	TRBV24-1	-	TRBJ2-3
CASSLAGLTSNTEAFF	TGTGCCAGCAGTTTGGCAGGCCTAACCTCGAACACTGAAGCTTTCTTT	-	TRBV28	-	TRBJ1-1
CASSESVLQGYYGYTF	TGTGCCAGCAGTGAGAGTGTTTTACAGGGGTACTATGGCTACACCTTC	TRBD1	TRBV6-1	-	TRBJ1-2
CASRDLEDTYNSPLHF	TGTGCCAGCAGGGACCTTGAGGACACCTATAATTCACCCCTCCACTTT	-	TRBV28	-	TRBJ1-6